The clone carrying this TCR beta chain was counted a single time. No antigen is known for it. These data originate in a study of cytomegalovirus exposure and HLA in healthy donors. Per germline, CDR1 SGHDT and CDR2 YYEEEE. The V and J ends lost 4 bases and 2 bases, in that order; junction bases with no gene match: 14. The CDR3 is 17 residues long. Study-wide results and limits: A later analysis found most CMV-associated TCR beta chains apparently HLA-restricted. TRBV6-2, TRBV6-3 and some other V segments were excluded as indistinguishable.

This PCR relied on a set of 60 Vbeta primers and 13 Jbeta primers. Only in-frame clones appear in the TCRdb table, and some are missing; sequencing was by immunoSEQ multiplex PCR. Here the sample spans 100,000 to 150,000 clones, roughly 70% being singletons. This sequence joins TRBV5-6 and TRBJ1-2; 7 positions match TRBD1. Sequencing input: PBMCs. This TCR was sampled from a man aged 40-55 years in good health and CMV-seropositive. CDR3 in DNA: TGTGCCAGCAGCCGGGGCGACAGGGAGAGGACAAACTATGGCTACACCTTC. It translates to CASSRGDRERTNYGYTF.